This entry features one TCR beta chain sequence. This receptor's antigen is unknown. One junction end does not reproduce the germline sequence, and a read error may be involved. The source of the sample is a study of beta chain features in type 1 diabetes (dated by TCRdb to 2017 to 2018). For the study in its entirety: No differences in mean age, gender distribution, total cell number or subset yield were found between patients and healthy donors. A total of 107,917,701 sorted cells were examined across all samples, and a strong correlation was observed between cell number per subset and RNA yield. The study compared the TCRB repertoires of sorted circulating CD4+ T cell subsets in recently diagnosed type 1 diabetes patients with those in matched healthy donors. Regulatory and stem cell-like memory subsets were isolated from only 8 patients and 8 healthy donors, whereas naive and central memory subsets came from all 30 or so donors. Points the paper makes about the study in general: Because cDNA was sequenced instead of genomic DNA, highly expressing activated cells could be over-represented, though the groups showed no difference in activation or CD3 levels. Fewer insertions and more nucleotide deletions at VDJ recombination sites were observed in patients with type 1 diabetes, implying thymic rearrangement abnormalities. A moderate but significant shortening of TCRB CDR3 length was observed in type 1 diabetes patients in all four CD4+ subsets. Naive, central memory and regulatory TCRB repertoires appeared to be more similar among patients than among healthy donors. Shorter templates might have been favored by PCR, but patient and control samples were amplified and corrected together, so both groups would have been affected equally by any skew. Because the HLA sub-analyses included only small numbers of individuals, any influence of HLA type on TCRB rearrangement was left unresolved.

CDR1 SQVTM and CDR2 ANQGSEA are derived from the germline V gene. The CDR3 runs 14 residues from the cysteine to the phenylalanine. Just CDR3 DNA is preserved here, 42 bases in frame from base 1. Each donor gave one peripheral blood draw, approximately 110 mL on average, collected into heparinised tubes. A BD FACSAria II and a panel including CD45RO, CCR7, CD25, CD127, CD95 and CD27 were used to sort naive, central memory, regulatory and stem cell-like memory CD4+ T cells. Purity was above 95% for every sorted population. Right away, PBMCs were isolated by Lymphoprep density gradient centrifugation and were stained directly, with no culture step. Samples were stained and sorted in pairs, with one healthy donor and one patient per experiment, so that batch effects were minimized. All of the isolated RNA was reverse transcribed with the High Capacity cDNA Reverse Transcription Kit, so expressed TCRB transcripts were sequenced. Deep immunoSEQ sequencing was performed on naive, central memory and regulatory T cell samples, with an average of about 3.6 million total reads per sample. After sorted cells were lysed in RLT buffer, RNA was extracted with DNase-treated RNeasy Micro or Mini kits, with the choice depending on cell number. Each cell subset was processed on its own to prevent cross-contamination, while patient and healthy donor samples were processed together. The immunoSEQ multiplex PCR was used to amplify TCRB sequences from cDNA, generating 87-bp fragments that spanned the CDR3 region. Amplicons were sequenced on the Illumina HiSeq platform. Processing in the source paper ran as follows. PCR bias was computationally corrected using synthetic template baselines, reads within Hamming distance 2 were collapsed, and singletons that could not be merged were discarded. Reads were aligned against IMGT to assign V, D and J genes, CDR3 length and insertions or deletions at six rearrangement sites. Within each subset, clonotype counts were normalized to the number of sorted cells before true diversity and Gini coefficients were calculated with the tcR R package. The overlap coefficient, calculated on TCRB nucleotide sequences, was used to quantify repertoire sharing. Out-of-frame TCRB sequences from naive cells were analyzed to stand in for the pre-selection repertoire. TCRdb retrieved this table from immuneACCESS and kept in-frame rearrangements only. Not all clones are present; in checked studies, unresolved V genes account for under half, and no reason is known for the remainder. The V and J calls and the clone size are those of that table, but D and trimming were determined from the DNA. This sample lists approximately 250,000 clones; less than 30% were detected once. 0.012% of the sample rests with the top ten.

Sequenced sample: naive CD4+ T cells from blood. The sample's cell subset or site label, in plain terms: true naive CD4+ T cells. The V gene is TRBV29-1 and the J gene is TRBJ2-7; 9 junctional bases match TRBD1. The clonotype was recovered from a woman aged 25 to 39 with type 1 diabetes. Here the CDR3 is given as CSVGGDWTGAMHLF. The nucleotides read TGCAGCGTTGGGGGAGACTGGACAGGGGCTATGCACCTCTTC.